This T cell receptor (beta chain) was documented in a study of blood T cell repertoires in COVID-19. Study context: The United States, Italy and Spain supplied acute and convalescent COVID-19 samples. The cDNA or gDNA used as material had been derived from T cells, B-cell-depleted T cells, or PBMCs.

Original data processing: Amplification from reference gene primers served as the basis for estimated nucleated cell counts. Produced via immunoSEQ multiplex PCR; TCRdb's table is partial and in-frame only. Clone size and V and J calls were adopted from that table, with D and trimming inferred from the DNA. In the table there are 140,000 to 150,000 clones, about four fifths of which are singletons. The sequence was collected from a human donor with acute or convalescent COVID-19. The donor label of this sample is uncertain. The specimen was peripheral blood.

DNA for the CDR3: TGTGCCAGCAGCCGCACGAGAGCGAACACCGGGGAGCTGTTTTTT. Encoded protein: CASSRTRANTGELFF. The chain links TRBV7-6 to TRBJ2-2; D is ambiguous. Germline CDR1 SGHVS, CDR2 FNYEAQ. Trimming cost V 5 bases and J 0 bases, with 10 bases left between them. This CDR3 spans 15 amino acids.